This T cell receptor (beta chain) was profiled in a study of graft-versus-host responses after intestinal transplantation. As for the study in general: Transplant recipients had multivisceral, liver-intestinal, or isolated intestinal grafts. Anti-thymocyte globulin served as induction for all recipients, who then took tacrolimus and steroids for about three years. Overall study results and limits: In patients with graft-donor T cell macrochimerism, allograft graft-versus-host to host-versus-graft clonal ratios were high. With peak circulating GvH clone levels came an association with early post-transplant HvG declines.

There are a few counts of this clone. No antigen is known for it. The repertoire was sequenced with immunoSEQ multiplex PCR; TCRdb's copy has only in-frame clones and lacks some. The sample comprises some 90,000 clones, 80% to 85% of which are singletons, and around 0.83% rests with the top ten. The CDR3 is 15 amino acids. Germline V gene sequence: CDR1 SGHTA, CDR2 FQGNSA. With V trimmed by 8 bases and J by 0 bases, 7 bases remained unmatched. The chain recombines TRBV7-2 with TRBJ2-1; the match to TRBD2 covers 7 bases. Source: unstimulated CD4+ T cells sorted from spleen or lymph node cells, taken before intestinal transplant. The sequence was collected from a human donor who received an intestinal transplant. The CDR3 sequence is CASSVAGNSYNEQFF. The CDR3 nucleotides are TGTGCCAGCTCGGTAGCGGGTAACTCCTACAATGAGCAGTTCTTC.